A selection of T cell receptor beta chains follows, all from one sample in a study of T-cell memory formation after mild COVID-19. TCRdb itself ran the 5' RACE reads through MiXCR, one entry per CDR3 protein. The sample carries 400,000 to 550,000 distinct CDR3 sequences, 20% to 30% recorded once. The sequencing sample was made of PBMCs or a T cell subset sorted from them (not recorded which). The receptors were gathered from an adult woman who had mild COVID-19 (a few samples of this study predate the infection). Cell type and time point are not known. The CDR3 runs from the conserved cysteine through the conserved F or W.

j_gene: TRBJ2-5
v_gene: TRBV5-1
CDR3aa: CASSFAGTSYETQYF

j_gene: TRBJ2-5
v_gene: TRBV21-1
CDR3aa: CARTESYF

j_gene: TRBJ2-3
v_gene: TRBV5-1
CDR3aa: CASSLAGTSGDTDTQYF

j_gene: TRBJ2-5
v_gene: TRBV7-2
CDR3aa: CASSPTPSNLAVSQYF

j_gene: TRBJ2-2
v_gene: TRBV4-1
CDR3aa: CASSQEGSFGELFF

j_gene: TRBJ2-3
v_gene: TRBV15
CDR3aa: CATSRESGVSTDTQYF

j_gene: TRBJ1-2
v_gene: TRBV12-3/TRBV12-4
CDR3aa: CASRSRDRGNYGYTF

j_gene: TRBJ2-7
v_gene: TRBV12-3/TRBV12-4
CDR3aa: CASRQTGFGEQYF

j_gene: TRBJ2-7
v_gene: TRBV7-2
CDR3aa: CASSFTWGEQYF

j_gene: TRBJ2-3
v_gene: TRBV9
CDR3aa: CASSVDGRTDTQYF

j_gene: TRBJ2-5
v_gene: TRBV9
CDR3aa: CASSISLWETQYF

j_gene: TRBJ2-5
v_gene: TRBV9
CDR3aa: CASSVGGTSGQETQYF

j_gene: TRBJ2-2
v_gene: TRBV20-1
CDR3aa: CSASRQNTGELFF

j_gene: TRBJ2-5
v_gene: TRBV5-1
CDR3aa: CASSPGTASPKETQYF

j_gene: TRBJ1-1
v_gene: TRBV11-2
CDR3aa: CASSLDLGASEAFF

j_gene: TRBJ2-7
v_gene: TRBV4-2
CDR3aa: CASSPKTGLAYEQYF

j_gene: TRBJ1-3
v_gene: TRBV3-1
CDR3aa: CASSQDAGVGNTIYF

j_gene: TRBJ1-2
v_gene: TRBV28
CDR3aa: CASAGGAGYGYTF

j_gene: TRBJ2-7
v_gene: TRBV2
CDR3aa: CATQWLAIDEQYF